One T cell receptor (beta chain) is described in this entry. Its antigen is still unknown. These data originate in a study of vaccination effects on CD4 cells after COVID-19. Study-level background: Each participant received a vaccine that was either BNT162b2 or mRNA-1273, given as two doses.

Antigen-specific CD4+ T cells were expanded (with viral peptide pools) by the ViraFEST assay ahead of sequencing. Cultured cells yielded isolated CD4+ T cells after 10 days. According to the study, vaccine recipients showed no prior SARS-CoV-2 infection and negative nucleocapsid antibodies. About 2 million PBMC were placed in each well, which was supplemented with 10 IU/ml IL-2 and approximately 9.2 ug/ml peptides. Trimming left V 2 bases short and J 3 bases short, with 16 bases between. CDR1 and CDR2 (germline): GTSNPN, SVGIG (reference sequence). The CDR3 sequence is 15 residues long. Profiling relied on immunoSEQ multiplex PCR, and the TCRdb table lists in-frame clones only, not all of them. The table records about 70,000 clones, about four fifths of them present only once. Findings of the study overall: In the late period after vaccination, infection- and vaccine-induced clones contracted markedly.

This TCR derives from a human donor who received a COVID-19 vaccine. The sequencing here drew on CD4+ T cells from PBMCs cultured with SARS-CoV-2 spike peptides, taken before COVID-19 vaccination. The rearrangement joins TRBV30 to TRBJ1-2; D is undetermined. The CDR3 sequence is CAWSLNVGSDYGYTF. The DNA for the CDR3 is TGTGCCTGGAGTTTAAATGTGGGATCTGACTATGGCTACACCTTC.